The 20 T cell receptor beta chains presented below share a single source sample, sequenced in a study of beta chain features in type 1 diabetes. Broader study findings: Within each of all four CD4+ subsets, Type 1 diabetes patients had TCRB CDR3s that were moderately but significantly shorter.

What these receptors recognize is not known. Every isolated RNA sample was fully reverse transcribed, so sequencing captured expressed TCRB transcripts. TCRdb's copy holds only in-frame clones and misses some; the assay was immunoSEQ multiplex PCR. Counted here are fewer than 30,000 clones, roughly two thirds occurring once; the ten biggest clones make up roughly 4.5%. Sequencing input: Tregs from blood. These receptors originate from a man aged 18-30 years with type 1 diabetes.

The chain has TRBV11-2 and TRBJ1-5; D is possibly TRBD1 (6 bases). The CDR3 extends over 16 amino acids. V lost 1 base and J lost 5, with 15 bases in between. Germline V gives CDR1 SGHAT, CDR2 FQNNGV. CDR3 nucleotide sequence: TGTGCCAGCAGCTTAGCGCCAGGGGTAAGGGATCAGCCCCAGCATTTT. As protein: CASSLAPGVRDQPQHF.

V and J are TRBV5-1 and TRBJ2-1, with 12 bases that match TRBD1. The CDR3 sequence is 16 residues long. J gave up 7 bases and V 2 bases, and 7 bases lay outside the gene matches. Germline V lookup: CDR1 SGHRS, CDR2 YFSETQ. The DNA for the CDR3 is TGCGCCAGCAGCTTCGCCGGGACAGGGGGCTTGAATGAGCAGTTCTTC. Amino acids: CASSFAGTGGLNEQFF.

The chain joins TRBV18 to TRBJ2-1; 7 nucleotides match TRBD1. The CDR3 runs to 15 residues. Trimming took 5 bases from V and 0 from J; bases not matched to a gene: 4. Per germline, CDR1 KGHSH and CDR2 LQKENI. CDR3 nucleotide sequence: TGTGCCAGCTCAGCCCGGGACAGCTCCTACAATGAGCAGTTCTTC. It codes for CASSARDSSYNEQFF.

The J gene is TRBJ1-5, the V gene TRBV7-2; no reliable D call. Germline lookup yields CDR1 SGHTA and CDR2 FQGNSA. This CDR3 spans 13 amino acids. Deletions cut 2 bases from V and 5 bases from J, with 7 bases between. The CDR3 nucleotides read TGTGCCAGCAGCTTACGCGGGGATCAGCCCCAGCATTTT. Amino acid sequence: CASSLRGDQPQHF.

This clone was seen only once. Other DNA sequences in the sample encode the same CDR3. The rearrangement joins TRBV29-1 to TRBJ1-1; D gene uncertain. CDR3 length: 10 residues. The ends were cut back, 4 bases at V and 3 bases at J, with 3 bases in the middle. CDR1 and CDR2 from the germline V gene are SQVTM and ANQGSEA. This chain's CDR3 is CSVADTEAFF. Written as DNA, the CDR3 is TGCAGCGTTGCAGACACTGAAGCTTTCTTT.

The V and J genes are TRBV30 and TRBJ1-2, with D tentatively TRBD1 (6 bases). Trimming took 8 bases from V and 4 from J, leaving 11 bases between them. Germline CDR1 GTSNPN, CDR2 SVGIG (reference sequence). CDR3 length: 11 amino acids. CDR3: CASRQAYGYTF. DNA for the CDR3: TGTGCCAGCAGACAGGCCTATGGCTACACCTTC.

V is TRBV7-2 and J is TRBJ1-2; the match to TRBD1 covers 9 bases. The J segment lost 8 bases and the V segment lost 6 bases, leaving 7 bases of the junction unmatched. Germline CDR1 reads SGHTA; CDR2 reads FQGNSA. The CDR3 sequence is 13 residues long. CDR3 residues: CASSWGQGRGYTF. The CDR3 region has the DNA TGTGCCAGCAGTTGGGGACAGGGTCGGGGCTACACCTTC.

The chain is built from TRBV7-2 and TRBJ1-4, with TRBD1 as a possible D gene (5 bases). V was cut by 4 bases and J by 3 bases, with 12 bases left in between. CDR1 and CDR2 (germline): SGHTA, FQGNSA. The CDR3 consists of 15 residues. CDR3 amino acids: CASSSSGAANEKLFF. The DNA of the CDR3 is TGTGCCAGCAGCTCCAGCGGGGCGGCTAATGAAAAACTGTTTTTT.

This rearrangement joins TRBV28 to TRBJ1-2; D remains ambiguous. The CDR3 loop spans 13 amino acids. The V gene's germline CDR1 is MDHEN and CDR2 SYDVKM. Trimming stripped 3 bases from V and 4 bases from J, with 9 bases between. Written as DNA, the CDR3 is TGTGCCAGCAGTTTCCGGGAGGGCTATGGCTACACCTTC. Translation: CASSFREGYGYTF.

The chain has TRBV6-1 and TRBJ2-3; unclear D gene. The CDR3 runs to 14 residues. Trimming pared 4 bases from V and 2 bases from J, leaving 10 bases between. The germline gives CDR1 MNHNS, CDR2 SASEGT. The CDR3 DNA reads TGTGCCAGCAGTGTCCGAGACTCCACAGATACGCAGTATTTT. This codes for CASSVRDSTDTQYF.

This clone has more than one count but fewer than ten. V is TRBV7-9 and J is TRBJ1-4, with 7 bases lining up with TRBD1. The length of the CDR3 is 14 residues. Trimming at V came to 3 bases and at J to 3 bases, leaving 1 base not matched to a gene. CDR1 and CDR2 (germline): SEHNR, FQNEAQ (reference sequence). The CDR3 spells CASSFTGANEKLFF. In nucleotides, the CDR3 is TGTGCCAGCAGCTTCACAGGGGCTAATGAAAAACTGTTTTTT.

This clone is a singleton in its sample. The rearrangement joins TRBV4-3 to TRBJ1-5; D gene ambiguous. In germline, CDR1 is LGHNA, CDR2 YSLEER. V gave up 0 bases and J gave up 10 bases, with 16 bases separating them. CDR3 length equals 15 residues. In DNA form, the CDR3 reads TGCGCCAGCAGCCAAGATATGGACTTTACCGAACCCCAGCATTTT. It translates to CASSQDMDFTEPQHF.

The chain recombines TRBV7-9 with TRBJ2-2, with D unresolved. From germline, CDR1 is SEHNR and CDR2 FQNEAQ (reference sequence). This CDR3 is built from 16 residues. Trimming removed 4 bases at V and 6 bases at J, with 18 bases between. DNA for the CDR3: TGTGCCAGCAGCTCCTTGGGCTATCGAACACCCGGGGAGCTGTTTTTT. Translation gives CASSSLGYRTPGELFF. Based on the CDR3 plus reference TRBV7-9 and TRBJ2-2, the full variable domain is DTGVSQNPRHKITKRGQNVTFRCDPISEHNRLYWYRQTLGQGPEFLTYFQNEAQLEKSRLLSDRFSAERPKGSFSTLEIQRTEQGDSAMYLCASSSLGYRTPGELFFGEGSRLTVL.

This chain connects TRBV7-2 to TRBJ2-1; TRBD1 matches 9 bases. Germline V gene data show CDR1 as SGHTA and CDR2 as FQGNSA. V shed 5 bases, J shed 2 bases, and the junction held 7 bases outside the gene matches. The length of the CDR3 is 16 residues. The CDR3 DNA reads TGTGCCAGCAGCCTAGTCGGACAGGGGACCTACAATGAGCAGTTCTTC. Encoded protein: CASSLVGQGTYNEQFF. Filled out from reference TRBV7-2 and TRBJ2-1, the complete variable domain reads GAGVSQSPSNKVTEKGKDVELRCDPISGHTALYWYRQSLGQGLEFLIYFQGNSAPDKSGLPSDRFSAERTGGSVSTLTIQRTQQEDSAVYLCASSLVGQGTYNEQFFGPGTRLTVL.

The V and J genes are TRBV29-1 and TRBJ2-5; 11 bases map to TRBD1. The CDR3 sequence is 14 residues long. Germline CDR1 SQVTM, CDR2 ANQGSEA. With 7 bases clipped from V and 5 bases from J, the junction kept 9 bases outside the gene matches. The CDR3 sequence: CSALRTGGLETQYF. The DNA of the CDR3 is TGCAGCGCCCTCAGGACAGGGGGCCTGGAGACCCAGTACTTC.

This rearrangement joins TRBV19 to TRBJ1-2, with D maybe TRBD1 (6 bases). The CDR3 totals 14 residues. Germline lookup yields CDR1 LNHDA and CDR2 SQIVND (reference sequence). Trimming pared 1 base from V and 9 bases from J, leaving 15 bases between. The CDR3 loop is CASSIGVEDSSYTF. CDR3 nucleotides: TGTGCCAGTAGTATAGGCGTGGAGGACAGCAGCTACACCTTC.

The chain employs TRBV7-8 and TRBJ2-1, with D unclear. This CDR3 has 15 residues. Per germline, CDR1 SGHVS and CDR2 FQNEAQ. V shed 0 bases and J shed 0 bases, with 6 bases lying between them. Written as DNA, the CDR3 is TGTGCCAGCAGCTTAGCCTGGAGCTCCTACAATGAGCAGTTCTTC. Amino acids: CASSLAWSSYNEQFF. The full variable domain, completed using reference TRBV7-8 and TRBJ2-1, is GAGVSQSPRYKVAKRGQDVALRCDPISGHVSLFWYQQALGQGPEFLTYFQNEAQLDKSGLPSDRFFAERPEGSVSTLKIQRTQQEDSAVYLCASSLAWSSYNEQFFGPGTRLTVL.

The chain couples TRBV2 to TRBJ1-2, with TRBD1 matching 8 bases. CDR3 length: 13 amino acids. Germline V gene lookup returns CDR1 SNHLY and CDR2 FYNNEI. J gave up 4 bases and V 6 bases, and 4 bases lay outside the gene matches. CDR3 nucleotide sequence: TGTGCCAGCAGGGGAACAGGGGGCTATGGCTACACCTTC. It is translated as CASRGTGGYGYTF.

The chain is built from TRBV7-2 and TRBJ2-3; unclear D gene. V was clipped by 5 bases and J by 2 bases, with 14 bases between them. In germline, CDR1 is SGHTA, CDR2 FQGNSA. This CDR3 region has 15 residues. CDR3 loop: CASSLVLRPTDTQYF. In nucleotides, the CDR3 is TGTGCCAGCAGCCTGGTATTGCGGCCCACAGATACGCAGTATTTT. The entire variable domain, with the rest obtained from reference TRBV7-2 and TRBJ2-3, is as follows: GAGVSQSPSNKVTEKGKDVELRCDPISGHTALYWYRQSLGQGLEFLIYFQGNSAPDKSGLPSDRFSAERTGGSVSTLTIQRTQQEDSAVYLCASSLVLRPTDTQYFGPGTRLTVL.

The table lists this clone with a few counts. The V and J genes are TRBV23-1 and TRBJ1-6; tentative D call: TRBD1 (6 bases). TRBV23-1 is identified as an open reading frame with a role that is uncertain. The CDR3 length is 17 residues. Trimming removed 2 bases at V and 3 bases at J, with 14 bases between. In DNA, the CDR3 is TGCGCCAGCAGTCAAGCGGACAGCTCGAACTATAATTCACCCCTCCACTTT. Translated: CASSQADSSNYNSPLHF.